The 9 T cell receptor beta chains listed next were all sequenced from one sample in a study of OX40 agonist ivuxolimab in advanced cancers. Data came from immunoSEQ multiplex PCR; TCRdb stores just in-frame clones and leaves some out. The table has some 14,000 clones, over 75% seen once. The sequencing here drew on CD4+ or CD8+ T cells sorted from blood, taken in a trial of the OX40 agonist ivuxolimab. The source is an adult with an advanced solid tumor such as melanoma, head and neck, liver or kidney cancer.

The chain links TRBV15 to TRBJ2-3; 8 bases agree with TRBD2. The V and J ends lost 2 bases and 0 bases, in that order; junction bases with no gene match: 4. Germline V CDR1 and CDR2: LNHNV, YYDKDF (reference sequence). The CDR3 extends over 16 amino acids. The DNA of the CDR3 is TGTGCCACCAGCAGATTTAGCGGGGCAAGCACAGATACGCAGTATTTT. It codes for CATSRFSGASTDTQYF.

This chain joins TRBV9 and TRBJ2-5, with D perhaps TRBD2 (5 bases). Germline assignment: CDR1 SGDLS and CDR2 YYNGEE. The CDR3 is 13 amino acids. Trimming took 6 bases from V and 6 from J, leaving 15 bases between them. The DNA of the CDR3 is TGTGCCAGCACCCCCCTACCGGGAAAGACCCAGTACTTC. Its protein is CASTPLPGKTQYF.

The chain employs TRBV7-2 and TRBJ2-5; D gene uncertain. CDR3 length equals 13 residues. Germline CDR1 reads SGHTA; CDR2 reads FQGNSA. V shed 5 bases and J shed 4 bases, with 11 bases lying between them. The CDR3 coding sequence is TGTGCCAGCAGCATTGGAAGAGGAGAGACCCAGTACTTC. The encoded protein is CASSIGRGETQYF.

The chain combines TRBV2 with TRBJ2-1, with D hard to call. CDR3 length: 14 residues. Trimming shortened V by 8 bases and J by 0 bases, and 11 bases separated the two germline ends. Germline values: CDR1 SNHLY, CDR2 FYNNEI. In DNA form, the CDR3 reads TGTGCCAGCGATCTATCGAGCTCCTACAATGAGCAGTTCTTC. This encodes CASDLSSSYNEQFF.

The chain recombines TRBV7-2 with TRBJ2-5; TRBD2 might be the D (5 bases). The germline V gene encodes CDR1 SGHTA and CDR2 FQGNSA. Between the trimmed V and J ends, which lost 2 bases and 4 bases, there was a span of 17 bases. The CDR3 consists of 16 residues. DNA for the CDR3: TGTGCCAGCAGCTTATTGGGGAGAACCGGCCGAGAGACCCAGTACTTC. Protein: CASSLLGRTGRETQYF.

The table lists this clone with a few counts. The V and J genes are TRBV29-1 and TRBJ2-1, with D perhaps TRBD2 (6 bases). With 0 bases removed from V and 0 bases from J, the gap between germline ends came to 12 bases. CDR1 is SQVTM and CDR2 is ANQGSEA in the germline V gene. The CDR3 totals 16 residues. The CDR3 loop reads CSVEDGRGSSYNEQFF. DNA of the CDR3: TGCAGCGTTGAAGATGGTCGGGGGAGCTCCTACAATGAGCAGTTCTTC.

The chain is built from TRBV5-5 and TRBJ2-2; D is unresolved. The V gene's germline CDR1 is SGHKS and CDR2 YYEKEE (reference sequence). The V gene lost 1 base and the J gene lost 7 bases, with 5 bases spanning the gap. This CDR3 has 12 residues. The CDR3 nucleotides are TGTGCCAGCAGCTTGCGTATCGGGGAGCTGTTTTTT. This codes for CASSLRIGELFF. The complete variable domain, with remaining parts taken from reference TRBV5-5 and TRBJ2-2, reads DAGVTQSPTHLIKTRGQQVTLRCSPISGHKSVSWYQQVLGQGPQFIFQYYEKEERGRGNFPDRFSARQFPNYSSELNVNALLLGDSALYLCASSLRIGELFFGEGSRLTVL.

The CDR3 DNA reads TGTGCCAGCAGCCCCGGACTAGCGGCCTACGAGCAGTACTTC. Translation: CASSPGLAAYEQYF. The chain has TRBV6-4 and TRBJ2-7; 10 bases match TRBD2. Germline values: CDR1 MRHNA, CDR2 SNTAGT. After removal of 6 bases from V and 2 bases from J, the junction contained 4 bases not matched to a gene. The CDR3 runs 14 residues.

A single count supports this clone. The chain uses TRBV2 and TRBJ1-5, with 10 bases lining up with TRBD1. CDR1 and CDR2 from the germline V gene are SNHLY and FYNNEI. This CDR3 region has 15 residues. V lost 6 bases to trimming and J lost 5 bases; unmatched junction nucleotides: 7. This CDR3 is CASSETGGAYQPQHF. CDR3 coding DNA: TGTGCCAGCAGCGAGACAGGGGGCGCGTATCAGCCCCAGCATTTT.